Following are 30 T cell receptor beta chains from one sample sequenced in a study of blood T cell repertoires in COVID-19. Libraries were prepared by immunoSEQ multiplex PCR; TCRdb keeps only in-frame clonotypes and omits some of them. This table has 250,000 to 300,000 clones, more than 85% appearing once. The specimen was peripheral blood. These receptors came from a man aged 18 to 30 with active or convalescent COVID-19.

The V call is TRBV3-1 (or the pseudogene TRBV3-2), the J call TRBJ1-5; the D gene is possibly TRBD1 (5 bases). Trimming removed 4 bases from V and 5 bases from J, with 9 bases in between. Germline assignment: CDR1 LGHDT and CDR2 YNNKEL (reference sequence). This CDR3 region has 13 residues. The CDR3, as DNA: TGTGCCAGCAGCCCGGTACAGGATCAGCCCCAGCATTTT. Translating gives CASSPVQDQPQHF.

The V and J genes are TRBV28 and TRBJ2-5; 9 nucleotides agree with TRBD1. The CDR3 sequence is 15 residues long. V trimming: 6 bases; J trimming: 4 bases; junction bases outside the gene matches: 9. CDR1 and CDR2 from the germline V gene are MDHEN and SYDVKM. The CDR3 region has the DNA TGTGCCAGCAGGCCACCGACAGGGGGGGGAGAGACCCAGTACTTC. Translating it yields CASRPPTGGGETQYF.

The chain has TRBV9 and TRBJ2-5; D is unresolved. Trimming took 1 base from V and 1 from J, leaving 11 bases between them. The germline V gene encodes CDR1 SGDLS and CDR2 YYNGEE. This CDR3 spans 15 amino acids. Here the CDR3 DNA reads TGTGCCAGCAGCGTATACGGCGGCTCCCAAGAGACCCAGTACTTC. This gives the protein CASSVYGGSQETQYF.

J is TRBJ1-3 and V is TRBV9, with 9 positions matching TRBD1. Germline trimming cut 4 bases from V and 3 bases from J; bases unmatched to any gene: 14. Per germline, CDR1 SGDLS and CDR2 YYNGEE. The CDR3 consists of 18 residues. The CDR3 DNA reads TGTGCCAGCAGCAGCCTGGACAGGGGAAGGGGGGATGGAAACACCATATATTTT. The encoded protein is CASSSLDRGRGDGNTIYF.

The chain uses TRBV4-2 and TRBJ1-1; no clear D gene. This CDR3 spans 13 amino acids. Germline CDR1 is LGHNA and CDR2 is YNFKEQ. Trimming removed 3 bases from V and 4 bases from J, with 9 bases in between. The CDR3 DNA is TGTGCCAGCAGCCACTCACGGGGCACTGAAGCTTTCTTT. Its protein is CASSHSRGTEAFF.

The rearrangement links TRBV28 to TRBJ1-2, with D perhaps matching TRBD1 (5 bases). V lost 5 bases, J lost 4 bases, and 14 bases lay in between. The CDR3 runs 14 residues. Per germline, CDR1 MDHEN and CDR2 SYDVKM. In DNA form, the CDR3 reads TGTGCCAGCAGTCCGGGGGATCATAGCTATGGCTACACCTTC. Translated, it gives CASSPGDHSYGYTF.

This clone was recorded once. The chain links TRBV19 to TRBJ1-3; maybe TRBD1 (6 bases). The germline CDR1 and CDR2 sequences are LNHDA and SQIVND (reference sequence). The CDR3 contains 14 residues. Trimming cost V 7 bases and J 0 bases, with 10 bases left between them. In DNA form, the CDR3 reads TGTGCCAGTATTGGACAGTTCTCTGGAAACACCATATATTTT. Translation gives CASIGQFSGNTIYF.

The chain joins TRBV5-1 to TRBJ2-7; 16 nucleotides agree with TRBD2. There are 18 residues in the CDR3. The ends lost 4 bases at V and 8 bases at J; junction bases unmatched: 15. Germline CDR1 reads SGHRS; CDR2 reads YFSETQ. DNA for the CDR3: TGCGCCAGCAGCCGACCCGGGACTAGCGGGGGGGCCTCGTCCCAGCAGTACTTC. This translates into CASSRPGTSGGASSQQYF.

The CDR3 sequence: CASSLGAESEKLFF. The DNA for the CDR3 is TGTGCCAGCAGCTTAGGAGCCGAGAGTGAAAAACTGTTTTTT. The V call is TRBV11-3, the J call TRBJ1-4; D uncertain. This CDR3 spans 14 amino acids. Germline CDR1 is SGHNT and CDR2 is YENEEA. V was cut by 1 base and J by 7 bases, with 10 bases left in between.

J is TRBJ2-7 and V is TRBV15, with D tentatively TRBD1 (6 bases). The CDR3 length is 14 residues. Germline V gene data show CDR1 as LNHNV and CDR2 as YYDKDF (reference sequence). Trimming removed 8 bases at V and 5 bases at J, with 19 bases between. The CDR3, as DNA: TGTGCCACCTCCCGGGACAATGCTTATGACGAGCAGTACTTC. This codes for CATSRDNAYDEQYF.

CDR3 loop: CASSSRDSLTGELFF. The CDR3 DNA reads TGTGCCAGCAGCTCACGGGACAGCCTTACCGGGGAGCTGTTTTTT. The chain combines TRBV5-6 with TRBJ2-2, with 7 bases matching TRBD1. Germline-derived CDR1 and CDR2 are SGHDT and YYEEEE. CDR3 length: 15 residues. V was pared by 3 bases and J by 5 bases, with 7 bases of the junction left unmatched.

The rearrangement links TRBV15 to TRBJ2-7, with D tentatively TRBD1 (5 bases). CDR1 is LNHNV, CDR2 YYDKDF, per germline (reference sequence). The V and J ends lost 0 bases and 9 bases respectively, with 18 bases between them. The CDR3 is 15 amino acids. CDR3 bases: TGTGCCACCAGCAGAGATTTCACAGGACCCGCGCGGCAGTACTTC. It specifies CATSRDFTGPARQYF.

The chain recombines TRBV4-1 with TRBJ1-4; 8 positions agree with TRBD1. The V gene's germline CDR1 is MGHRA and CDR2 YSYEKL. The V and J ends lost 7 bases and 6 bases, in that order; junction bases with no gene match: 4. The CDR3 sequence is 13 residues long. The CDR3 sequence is CASNRGIDEKLFF. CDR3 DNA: TGCGCCAGCAACAGGGGGATAGATGAAAAACTGTTTTTT.

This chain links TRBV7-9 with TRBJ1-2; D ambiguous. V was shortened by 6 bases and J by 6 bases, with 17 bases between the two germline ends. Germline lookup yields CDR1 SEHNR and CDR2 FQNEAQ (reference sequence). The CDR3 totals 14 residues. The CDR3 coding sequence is TGTGCCAGCAGTCCACATGGTGTCAGCGATGGCTACACCTTC. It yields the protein CASSPHGVSDGYTF.

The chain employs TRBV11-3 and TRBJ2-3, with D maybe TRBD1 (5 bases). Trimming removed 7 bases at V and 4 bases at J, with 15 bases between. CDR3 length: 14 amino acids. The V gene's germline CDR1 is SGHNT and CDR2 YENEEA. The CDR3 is CASKASRAADTQYF. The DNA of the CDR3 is TGTGCCAGCAAGGCTTCCAGGGCTGCAGATACGCAGTATTTT.

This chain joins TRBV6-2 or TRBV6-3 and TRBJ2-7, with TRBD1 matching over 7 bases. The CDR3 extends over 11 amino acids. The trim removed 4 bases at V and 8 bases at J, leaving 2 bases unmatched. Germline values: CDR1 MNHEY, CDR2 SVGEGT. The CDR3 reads CASSLGGQQYF. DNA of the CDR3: TGTGCCAGCAGTTTAGGGGGCCAGCAGTACTTC.

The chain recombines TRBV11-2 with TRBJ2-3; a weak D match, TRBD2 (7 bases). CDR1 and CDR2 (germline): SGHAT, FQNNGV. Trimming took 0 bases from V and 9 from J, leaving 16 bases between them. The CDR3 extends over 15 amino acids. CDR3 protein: CASSLDRGGHGTQYF. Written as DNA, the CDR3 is TGTGCCAGCAGCTTAGATAGGGGGGGCCACGGGACGCAGTATTTT.

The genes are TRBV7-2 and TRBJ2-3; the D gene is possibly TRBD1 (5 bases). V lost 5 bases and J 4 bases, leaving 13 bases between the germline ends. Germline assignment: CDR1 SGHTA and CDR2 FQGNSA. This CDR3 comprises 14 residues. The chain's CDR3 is CASSPQGIADTQYF. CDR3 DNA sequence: TGTGCCAGCAGCCCCCAGGGAATCGCAGATACGCAGTATTTT.

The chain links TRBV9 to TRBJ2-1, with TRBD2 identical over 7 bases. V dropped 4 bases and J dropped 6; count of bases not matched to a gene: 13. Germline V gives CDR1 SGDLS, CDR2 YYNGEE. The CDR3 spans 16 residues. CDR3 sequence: CASSPTGAGRVNEQFF. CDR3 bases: TGTGCCAGCAGCCCCACCGGGGCTGGGAGGGTCAATGAGCAGTTCTTC.

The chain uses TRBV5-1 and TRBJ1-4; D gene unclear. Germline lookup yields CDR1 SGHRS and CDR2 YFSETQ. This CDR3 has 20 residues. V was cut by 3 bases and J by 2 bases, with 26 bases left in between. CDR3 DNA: TGCGCCAGCAGCTATAGAAAATTAGCGTCTAATCGGAACACTAATGAAAAACTGTTTTTT. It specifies CASSYRKLASNRNTNEKLFF.

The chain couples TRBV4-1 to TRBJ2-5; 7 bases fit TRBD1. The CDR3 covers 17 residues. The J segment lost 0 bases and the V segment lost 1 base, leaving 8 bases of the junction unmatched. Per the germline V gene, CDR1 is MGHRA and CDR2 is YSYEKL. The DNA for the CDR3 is TGCGCCAGCAGCCAAGGACCCTGGGGGACAGACCAAGAGACCCAGTACTTC. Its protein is CASSQGPWGTDQETQYF.

The CDR3 DNA reads as TGCGCCATCTCCCGGGAGGCCTACGAGCAGTACTTC. As protein: CAISREAYEQYF. This chain connects TRBV10-2 to TRBJ2-7; TRBD2 matches at 7 bases. V lost 10 bases, J lost 2 bases, and 5 bases stayed unmatched. Germline CDR1 reads WSHSY; CDR2 reads SAAADI. The CDR3 contains 12 residues.

The CDR3, as DNA: TGTGCCAGCAGTTCGACAGGGGAGGGCTACGAGCAGTACTTC. Translated: CASSSTGEGYEQYF. The J gene is TRBJ2-7, the V gene TRBV28; D possibly corresponds to TRBD1 (8 bases). The CDR3 loop spans 14 amino acids. The ends were cut back, 4 bases at V and 3 bases at J, with 13 bases in the middle. Germline values: CDR1 MDHEN, CDR2 SYDVKM.

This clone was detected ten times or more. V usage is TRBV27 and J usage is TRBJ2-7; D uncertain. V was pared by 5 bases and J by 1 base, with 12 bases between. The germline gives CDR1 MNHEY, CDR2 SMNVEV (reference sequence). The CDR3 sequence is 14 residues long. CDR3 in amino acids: CASSPFLESYEQYF. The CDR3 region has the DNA TGTGCCAGCAGTCCGTTCCTAGAGTCCTACGAGCAGTACTTC.

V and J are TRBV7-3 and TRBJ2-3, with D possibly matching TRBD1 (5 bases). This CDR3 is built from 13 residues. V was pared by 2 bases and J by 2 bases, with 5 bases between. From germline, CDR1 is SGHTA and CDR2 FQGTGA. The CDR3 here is CASSLGATDTQYF. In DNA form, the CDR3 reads TGTGCCAGCAGCTTAGGGGCCACAGATACGCAGTATTTT.

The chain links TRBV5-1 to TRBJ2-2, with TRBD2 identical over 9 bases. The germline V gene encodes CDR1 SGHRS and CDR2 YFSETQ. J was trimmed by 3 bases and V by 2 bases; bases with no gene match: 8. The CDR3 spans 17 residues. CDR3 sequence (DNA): TGCGCCAGCAGCTTTCCGCGCGGGGGGGCAGACACCGGGGAGCTGTTTTTT. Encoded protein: CASSFPRGGADTGELFF.

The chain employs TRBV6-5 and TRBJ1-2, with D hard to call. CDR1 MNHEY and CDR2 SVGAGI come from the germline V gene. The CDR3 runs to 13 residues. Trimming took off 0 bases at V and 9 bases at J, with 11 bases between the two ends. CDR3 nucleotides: TGTGCCAGCAGTTACTCGAGGAGATATAGCTACACCTTC. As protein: CASSYSRRYSYTF.

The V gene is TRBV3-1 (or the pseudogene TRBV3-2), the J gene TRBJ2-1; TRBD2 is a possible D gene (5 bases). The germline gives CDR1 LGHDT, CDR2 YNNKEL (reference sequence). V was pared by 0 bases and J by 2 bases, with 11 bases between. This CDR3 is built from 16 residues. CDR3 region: CASSQDPGNPYNEQFF. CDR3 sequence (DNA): TGTGCCAGCAGCCAAGATCCCGGGAACCCCTACAATGAGCAGTTCTTC.

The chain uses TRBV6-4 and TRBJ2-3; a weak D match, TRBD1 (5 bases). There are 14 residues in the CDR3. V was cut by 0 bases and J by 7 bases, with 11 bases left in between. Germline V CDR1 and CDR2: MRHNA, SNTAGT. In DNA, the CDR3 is TGTGCCAGCAGTGACTCCCAATGGACAAATACGCAGTATTTT. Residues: CASSDSQWTNTQYF.

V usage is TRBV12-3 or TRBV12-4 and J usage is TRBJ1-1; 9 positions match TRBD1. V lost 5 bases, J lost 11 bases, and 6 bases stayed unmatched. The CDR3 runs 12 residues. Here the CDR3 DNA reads TGTGCCAGCAGTCAATACAGGGGGCACGCTTTCTTT. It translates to CASSQYRGHAFF.